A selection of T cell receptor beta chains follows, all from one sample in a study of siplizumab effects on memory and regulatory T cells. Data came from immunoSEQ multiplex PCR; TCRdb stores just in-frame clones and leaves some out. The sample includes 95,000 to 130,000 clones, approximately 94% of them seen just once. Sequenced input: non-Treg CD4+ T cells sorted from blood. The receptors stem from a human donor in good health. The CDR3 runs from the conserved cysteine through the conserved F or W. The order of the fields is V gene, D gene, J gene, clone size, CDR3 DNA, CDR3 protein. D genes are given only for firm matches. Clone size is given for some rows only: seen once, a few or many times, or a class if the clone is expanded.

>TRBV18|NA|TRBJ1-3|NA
TGTGCCAGCTCACAAGCCATCAGTGGAAACACCATATATTTT
CASSQAISGNTIYF
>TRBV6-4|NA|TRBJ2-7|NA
TGTGCCAGCAGTCGGGACTCCTCAGGCGAGCAGTACTTC
CASSRDSSGEQYF
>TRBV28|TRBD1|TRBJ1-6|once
TGTGCCAGCAGTTCGGGACAGGGGGGACTCCACTTT
CASSSGQGGLHF
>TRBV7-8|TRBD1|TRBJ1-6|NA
TGTGCCAGCAGCTTAGAGACAGGGAGTTATAATTCACCCCTCCACTTT
CASSLETGSYNSPLHF
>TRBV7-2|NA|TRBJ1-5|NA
TGTGCCAGCAGCTCCAGGGTCGATCAGCCCCAGCATTTT
CASSSRVDQPQHF
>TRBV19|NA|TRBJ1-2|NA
TGTGCCAGTAGTATAGAAAGCTTCTATGGCTACACCTTC
CASSIESFYGYTF
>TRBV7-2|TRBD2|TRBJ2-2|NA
TGTGCCAGTATTCGCCCGGGACTAGGAACAACCGGGGAGCTGTTTTTT
CASIRPGLGTTGELFF
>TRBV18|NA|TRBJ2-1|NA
TGTGCCAGCTCACGGGGTGGTCAGGGAAGCTCCTACAATGAGCAGTTCTTC
CASSRGGQGSSYNEQFF
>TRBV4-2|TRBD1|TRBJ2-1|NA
TGTGCCAGCAGCCAACTCCAGACAGGGTTACACAATGAGCAGTTCTTC
CASSQLQTGLHNEQFF
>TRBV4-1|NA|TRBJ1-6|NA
TGCGCCAGCAGCCAAGCCCCACAAGGGATGGTGACCTATAATTCACCCCTCCACTTT
CASSQAPQGMVTYNSPLHF
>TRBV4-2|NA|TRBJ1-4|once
TGTGCCAGCAGCCAAGGCCCCAAGGCAGAAGAAAAACTGTTTTTT
CASSQGPKAEEKLFF